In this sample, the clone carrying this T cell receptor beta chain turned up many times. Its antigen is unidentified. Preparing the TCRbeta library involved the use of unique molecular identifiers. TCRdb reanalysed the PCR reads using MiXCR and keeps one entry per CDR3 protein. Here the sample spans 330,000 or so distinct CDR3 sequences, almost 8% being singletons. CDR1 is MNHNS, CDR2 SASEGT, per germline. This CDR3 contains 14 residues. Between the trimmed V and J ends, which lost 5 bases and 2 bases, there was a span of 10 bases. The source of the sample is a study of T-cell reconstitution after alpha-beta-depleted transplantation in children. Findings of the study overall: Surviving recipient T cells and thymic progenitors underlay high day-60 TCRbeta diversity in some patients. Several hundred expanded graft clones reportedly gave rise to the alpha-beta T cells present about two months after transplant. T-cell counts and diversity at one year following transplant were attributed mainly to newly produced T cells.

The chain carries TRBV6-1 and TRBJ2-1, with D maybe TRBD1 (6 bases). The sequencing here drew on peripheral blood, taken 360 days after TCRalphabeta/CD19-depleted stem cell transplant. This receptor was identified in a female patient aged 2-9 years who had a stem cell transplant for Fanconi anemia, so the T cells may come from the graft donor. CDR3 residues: CASSTGDTYNEQFF. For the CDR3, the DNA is TGTGCCAGCAGTACCGGGGACACCTACAATGAGCAGTTCTTC.